The T cell receptor (beta chain) described here comes from a study of cytomegalovirus exposure and HLA in healthy donors. On this clone: What it recognizes is unknown.

The PCR used 60 Vbeta and 13 Jbeta primers. Sequenced by immunoSEQ multiplex PCR; TCRdb stores in-frame clones only, minus some. This table has over 100,000 clones, around three fifths appearing once. Study observations and caveats: Roughly uniform sequencing depth across donors was assumed, possibly incorrectly. Apparent HLA restriction characterized most CMV-associated TCR beta chains in a later analysis. A later analysis, which compared TCR beta chains of equal frequency, found the HLA-associated ones more clonally expanded.

The ends were cut back, 1 base at V and 5 bases at J, with 12 bases in the middle. The germline CDR1 and CDR2 sequences are SGHRS and YFSETQ. CDR3 length: 14 amino acids. The chain combines TRBV5-1 with TRBJ2-5; D unclear. The material sequenced was PBMCs. The sequence derives from a woman between 40 and 55 years old in good health and CMV-seropositive. The CDR3 region has the DNA TGCGCCAGCAGCTTGAACTCCGCCGCTGAGACCCAGTACTTC. It encodes CASSLNSAAETQYF.